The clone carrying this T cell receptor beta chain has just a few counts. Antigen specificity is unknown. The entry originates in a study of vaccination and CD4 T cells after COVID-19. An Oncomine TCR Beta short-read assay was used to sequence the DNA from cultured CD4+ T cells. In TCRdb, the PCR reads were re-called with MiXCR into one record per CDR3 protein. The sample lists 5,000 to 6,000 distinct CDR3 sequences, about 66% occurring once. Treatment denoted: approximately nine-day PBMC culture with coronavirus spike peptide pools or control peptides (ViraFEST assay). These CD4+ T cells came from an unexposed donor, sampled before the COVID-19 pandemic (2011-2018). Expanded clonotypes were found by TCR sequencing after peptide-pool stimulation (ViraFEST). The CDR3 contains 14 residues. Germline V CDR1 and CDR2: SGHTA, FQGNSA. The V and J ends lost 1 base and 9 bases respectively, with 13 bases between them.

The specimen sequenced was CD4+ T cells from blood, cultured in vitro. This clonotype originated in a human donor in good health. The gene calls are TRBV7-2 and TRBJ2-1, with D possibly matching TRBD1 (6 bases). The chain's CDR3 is CASSLGGRRGEQFF. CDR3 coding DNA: TGTGCCAGCAGCTTAGGGGGGCGGCGTGGTGAGCAGTTCTTC.